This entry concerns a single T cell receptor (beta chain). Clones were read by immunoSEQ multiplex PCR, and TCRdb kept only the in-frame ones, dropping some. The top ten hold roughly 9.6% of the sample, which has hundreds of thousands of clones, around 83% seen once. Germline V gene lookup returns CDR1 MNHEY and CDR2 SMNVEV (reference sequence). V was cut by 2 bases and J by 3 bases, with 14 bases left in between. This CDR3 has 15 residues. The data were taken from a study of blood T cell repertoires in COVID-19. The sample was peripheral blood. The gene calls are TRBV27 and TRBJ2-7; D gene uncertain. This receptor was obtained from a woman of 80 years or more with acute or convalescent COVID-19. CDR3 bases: TGTGCCAGCAGTTTAGCGGCAGTATCCGTCTACGAGCAGTACTTC. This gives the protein CASSLAAVSVYEQYF.